Below are 15 T cell receptor beta chains sequenced from a single sample in a study of cytomegalovirus exposure and HLA in healthy donors (dated by TCRdb to the late 2010s). The library relied on the immunoSEQ multiplex PCR assay. For the multiplex PCR, a mixture combining 60 forward primers for TCR Vbeta segments and 13 reverse primers for TCR Jbeta segments was used. In TCRdb, the immuneACCESS table is reduced to in-frame sequences with V and J assigned. These tables do not hold every clone; where another copy was compared, an unresolved V gene accounts for under half, and the others remain unexplained. The table for this sample lists 130,000 to 150,000 clones. The top ten clones comprise roughly 2.7% of the sample. Sequencing was performed on PBMCs. Receptors were obtained from a man aged 35 to 55 in good health and CMV-seronegative.

The chain is built from TRBV4-3 and TRBJ2-7, with D possibly being TRBD1 (6 bases). Trimming took off 0 bases at V and 4 bases at J, with 19 bases between the two ends. The CDR3 runs 17 residues. Germline V gives CDR1 LGHNA, CDR2 YSLEER. The CDR3 loop is CASSQETGITGSYEQYF. In DNA, the CDR3 is TGCGCCAGCAGCCAAGAAACAGGGATAACGGGTAGTTACGAGCAGTACTTC.

The chain recombines TRBV5-1 with TRBJ1-2; 10 bases fit TRBD1. CDR1 is SGHRS, CDR2 YFSETQ, per germline. There are 15 residues in the CDR3. V trimming: 3 bases; J trimming: 4 bases; junction bases outside the gene matches: 6. The CDR3 DNA is TGCGCCAGCAGCTATAAGACAGGGGGCAGCTATGGCTACACCTTC. Its translation: CASSYKTGGSYGYTF.

This chain uses TRBV10-3 with TRBJ2-3; 9 bases fit TRBD1. The V and J ends lost 0 bases and 0 bases, in that order; junction bases with no gene match: 7. The germline V gene encodes CDR1 ENHRY and CDR2 SYGVKD. The CDR3 loop spans 18 amino acids. CDR3 sequence (DNA): TGTGCCATCAGTGAGTCTCTAGGGACAGGGATTAGCACAGATACGCAGTATTTT. Translated, it gives CAISESLGTGISTDTQYF.

V gene TRBV12-5 combines with J gene TRBJ2-5, with D unclear. The DNA end is a closer match to TRBJ2-7, so the J assignment may be wrong. This CDR3 comprises 12 residues. Germline assignment: CDR1 LGHNT and CDR2 FRNRAP. CDR3 residues: CASAPPTYEQYF. The CDR3 DNA reads as TGTGCTAGTGCTCCCCCCACCTACGAGCAGTACTTC.

The V gene is TRBV2, the J gene TRBJ1-2; TRBD1 matches 9 bases. This CDR3 has 15 residues. Germline trimming cut 4 bases from V and 3 bases from J; bases unmatched to any gene: 6. CDR1 is SNHLY, CDR2 FYNNEI, per germline. The CDR3 is CASSAGTGYYYGYTF. For the CDR3, the DNA is TGTGCCAGCAGTGCAGGGACAGGGTACTACTATGGCTACACCTTC. The complete variable domain, with remaining parts taken from reference TRBV2 and TRBJ1-2, reads EPEVTQTPSHQVTQMGQEVILRCVPISNHLYFYWYRQILGQKVEFLVSFYNNEISEKSEIFDDQFSVERPDGSNFTLKIRSTKLEDSAMYFCASSAGTGYYYGYTFGSGTRLTVV.

The V and J genes are TRBV11-2 and TRBJ1-1; D remains unclear. This CDR3 spans 14 amino acids. Germline CDR1 is SGHAT and CDR2 is FQNNGV. The V gene lost 6 bases and the J gene lost 5 bases, with 16 bases spanning the gap. CDR3 sequence (DNA): TGTGCCAGCAGGCGGGGTGGGATGCGGACTGAAGCTTTCTTT. Protein sequence: CASRRGGMRTEAFF. The full variable domain, with the rest looked up from reference TRBV11-2 and TRBJ1-1, is EAGVAQSPRYKIIEKRQSVAFWCNPISGHATLYWYQQILGQGPKLLIQFQNNGVVDDSQLPKDRFSAERLKGVDSTLKIQPAKLEDSAVYLCASRRGGMRTEAFFGQGTRLTVV.

V and J are TRBV19 and TRBJ1-3; D uncertain. The CDR3 runs 13 residues. The germline gives CDR1 LNHDA, CDR2 SQIVND (reference sequence). V lost 5 bases to trimming and J lost 3 bases, with 8 bases between them. CDR3 loop: CASSPGSGNTIYF. DNA of the CDR3: TGTGCCAGTAGTCCGGGAAGTGGAAACACCATATATTTT.

The chain joins TRBV7-9 to TRBJ2-3; tentatively, D is TRBD2 (6 bases). The CDR3 extends over 14 amino acids. CDR1 is SEHNR and CDR2 is FQNEAQ in the germline V gene (reference sequence). Trimming removed 4 bases at V and 2 bases at J, with 10 bases between. The CDR3 loop is CASSSGLSTDTQYF. The CDR3 region has the DNA TGTGCCAGCAGCTCGGGACTCTCCACAGATACGCAGTATTTT.

This chain uses TRBV7-9 with TRBJ2-3; 8 nucleotides match TRBD2. The CDR3 is 16 residues long. Per germline, CDR1 SEHNR and CDR2 FQNEAQ (reference sequence). V gave up 5 bases and J gave up 4 bases; unmatched junction bases: 11. The CDR3 here is CASSPRRGERSDTQYF. CDR3 bases: TGTGCCAGCAGCCCGCGGCGGGGGGAACGTTCAGATACGCAGTATTTT.

The chain couples TRBV25-1 to TRBJ2-5; tentative D call: TRBD2 (6 bases). V lost 6 bases to trimming and J lost 11 bases, with 19 bases between them. CDR3 size: 13 residues. Germline V gives CDR1 MGHDK, CDR2 SYGVNS. DNA for the CDR3: TGTGCCAGCAGGGGGTGGGTAGGGACTGAGCAGTACTTC. It encodes CASRGWVGTEQYF.

The chain combines TRBV13 with TRBJ1-1; D is unclear. The CDR3 totals 13 residues. Germline V gives CDR1 PRHDT, CDR2 FYEKMQ (reference sequence). V shed 0 bases and J shed 2 bases, with 4 bases lying between them. CDR3 DNA: TGTGCCAGCAGCTTAGGACATAACACTGAAGCTTTCTTT. Protein: CASSLGHNTEAFF.

The V and J genes are TRBV25-1 and TRBJ1-1; 8 positions match TRBD1. The CDR3 consists of 16 residues. Germline V gives CDR1 MGHDK, CDR2 SYGVNS. J gave up 1 base and V 2 bases, and 6 bases lay outside the gene matches. CDR3 in DNA: TGTGCCAGCAGTGAAGCGAGGGACAGGCAGAACACTGAAGCTTTCTTT. It yields the protein CASSEARDRQNTEAFF.

This rearrangement joins TRBV19 to TRBJ1-5, with 7 bases fitting TRBD1. Trimming cost V 8 bases and J 2 bases; bases outside gene matches: 9. This CDR3 contains 15 residues. Germline-derived CDR1 and CDR2 are LNHDA and SQIVND (reference sequence). The CDR3, as DNA: TGTGCCAGTTCAACAGGGGATCTTGGCAATCAGCCCCAGCATTTT. Translated: CASSTGDLGNQPQHF.

CDR3 coding DNA: TGTGCCAGCTCACCACGGAGGGAATGGGGCACTGAAGCTTTCTTT. Residues: CASSPRREWGTEAFF. The J gene is TRBJ1-1, the V gene TRBV18; no definite D call. V was clipped by 1 base and J by 4 bases, with 13 bases between them. Germline-derived CDR1 and CDR2 are KGHSH and LQKENI. The CDR3 totals 15 residues. Full variable domain (remainder filled in from reference TRBV18 and TRBJ1-1): NAGVMQNPRHLVRRRGQEARLRCSPMKGHSHVYWYRQLPEEGLKFMVYLQKENIIDESGMPKERFSAEFPKEGPSILRIQQVVRGDSAAYFCASSPRREWGTEAFFGQGTRLTVV.

Here the CDR3 reads CASSPRDRGFEQYF. The DNA for the CDR3 is TGTGCCAGCTCACCAAGGGACAGGGGTTTCGAGCAGTACTTC. This chain uses TRBV18 with TRBJ2-7; the match to TRBD1 covers 10 bases. V trimming: 2 bases; J trimming: 6 bases; junction bases outside the gene matches: 4. This CDR3 is built from 14 residues. From germline, CDR1 is KGHSH and CDR2 LQKENI.